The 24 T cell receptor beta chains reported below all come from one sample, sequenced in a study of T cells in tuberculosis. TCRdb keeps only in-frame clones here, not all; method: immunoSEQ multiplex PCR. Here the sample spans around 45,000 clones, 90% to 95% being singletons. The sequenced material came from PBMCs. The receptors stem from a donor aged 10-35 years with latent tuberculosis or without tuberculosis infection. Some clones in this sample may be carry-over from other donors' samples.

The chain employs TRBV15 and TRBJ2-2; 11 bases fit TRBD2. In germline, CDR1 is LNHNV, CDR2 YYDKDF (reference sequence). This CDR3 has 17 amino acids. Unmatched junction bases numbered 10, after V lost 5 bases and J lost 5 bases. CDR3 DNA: TGTGCCACCAGCGGATTACTAGCGGGAGTGTTGACCGGGGAGCTGTTTTTT. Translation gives CATSGLLAGVLTGELFF.

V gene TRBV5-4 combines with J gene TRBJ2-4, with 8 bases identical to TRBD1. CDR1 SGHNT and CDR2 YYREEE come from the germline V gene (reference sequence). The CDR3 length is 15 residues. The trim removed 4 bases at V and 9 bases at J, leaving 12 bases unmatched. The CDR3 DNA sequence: TGTGCCAGCAGCACCGACAGGGGAGGTCCCCCCATTCAGTACTTC. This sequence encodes CASSTDRGGPPIQYF.

The CDR3 bases are TGCAGCGCCTCACGGGGGGGACAACCCTACGAGCAGTACTTC. Residues: CSASRGGQPYEQYF. The chain couples TRBV29-1 to TRBJ2-7; 8 nucleotides agree with TRBD2. Germline CDR1 and CDR2: SQVTM and ANQGSEA. The CDR3 length is 14 residues. The J segment lost 2 bases and the V segment lost 7 bases, leaving 10 bases of the junction unmatched.

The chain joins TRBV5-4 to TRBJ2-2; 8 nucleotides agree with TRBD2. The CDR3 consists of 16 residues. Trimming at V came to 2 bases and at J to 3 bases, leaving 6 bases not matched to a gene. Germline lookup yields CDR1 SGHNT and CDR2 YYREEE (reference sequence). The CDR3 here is CASSLELAADTGELFF. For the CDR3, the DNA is TGTGCCAGCAGCTTAGAACTAGCGGCTGACACCGGGGAGCTGTTTTTT.

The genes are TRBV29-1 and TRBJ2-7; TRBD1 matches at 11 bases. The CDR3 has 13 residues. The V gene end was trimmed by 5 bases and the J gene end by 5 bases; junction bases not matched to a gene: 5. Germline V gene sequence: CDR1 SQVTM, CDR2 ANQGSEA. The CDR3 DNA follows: TGCAGCGTTCTGGACAGGGGGCCCAACGAGCAGTACTTC. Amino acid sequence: CSVLDRGPNEQYF.

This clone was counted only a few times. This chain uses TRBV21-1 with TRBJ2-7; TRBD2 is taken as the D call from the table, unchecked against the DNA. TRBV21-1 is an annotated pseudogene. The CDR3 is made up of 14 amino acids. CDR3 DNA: TGTGCCAGCAGCAGCAGTAGCGGGAGATACGAGCAGTACTTC. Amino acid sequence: CASSSSSGRYEQYF.

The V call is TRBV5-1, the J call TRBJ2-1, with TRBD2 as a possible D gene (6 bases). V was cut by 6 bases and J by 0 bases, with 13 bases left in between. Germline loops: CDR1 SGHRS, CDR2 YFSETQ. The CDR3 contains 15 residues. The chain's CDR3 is CASTPDGSSYNEQFF. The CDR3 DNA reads TGCGCCAGCACCCCGGACGGGAGCTCCTACAATGAGCAGTTCTTC.

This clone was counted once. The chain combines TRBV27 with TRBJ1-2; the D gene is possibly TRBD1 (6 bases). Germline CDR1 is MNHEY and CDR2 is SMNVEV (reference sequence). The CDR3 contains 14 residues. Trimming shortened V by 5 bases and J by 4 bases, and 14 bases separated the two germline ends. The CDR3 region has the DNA TGTGCCAGCAGTCCCTCGGACAGCTTCTATGGCTACACCTTC. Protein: CASSPSDSFYGYTF.

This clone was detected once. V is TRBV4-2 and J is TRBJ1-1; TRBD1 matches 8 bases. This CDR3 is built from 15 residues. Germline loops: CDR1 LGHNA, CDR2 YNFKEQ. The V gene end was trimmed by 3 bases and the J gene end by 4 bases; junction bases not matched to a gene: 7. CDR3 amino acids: CASSQAGQGGTEAFF. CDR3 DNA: TGTGCCAGCAGCCAGGCCGGACAGGGCGGCACTGAAGCTTTCTTT.

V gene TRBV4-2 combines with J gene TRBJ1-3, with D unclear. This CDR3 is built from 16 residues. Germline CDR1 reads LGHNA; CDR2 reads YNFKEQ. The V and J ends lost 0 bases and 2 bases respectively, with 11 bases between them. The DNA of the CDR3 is TGTGCCAGCAGCCAAGATTTGTACGCGGCTGGAAACACCATATATTTT. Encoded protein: CASSQDLYAAGNTIYF.

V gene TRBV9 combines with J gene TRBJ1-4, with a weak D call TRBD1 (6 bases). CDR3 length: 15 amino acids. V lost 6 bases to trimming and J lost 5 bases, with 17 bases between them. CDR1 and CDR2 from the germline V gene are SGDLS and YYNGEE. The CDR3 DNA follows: TGTGCCAGCACCCAAGCCGGGACATACAATGAAAAACTGTTTTTT. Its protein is CASTQAGTYNEKLFF.

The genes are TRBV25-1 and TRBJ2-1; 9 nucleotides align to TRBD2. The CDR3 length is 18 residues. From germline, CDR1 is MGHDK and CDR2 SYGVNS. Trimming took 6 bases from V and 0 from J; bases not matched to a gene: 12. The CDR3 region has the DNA TGTGCCAGCAGCACCCGAGGTAGCGGGAGCAGCTCCTACAATGAGCAGTTCTTC. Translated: CASSTRGSGSSSYNEQFF.

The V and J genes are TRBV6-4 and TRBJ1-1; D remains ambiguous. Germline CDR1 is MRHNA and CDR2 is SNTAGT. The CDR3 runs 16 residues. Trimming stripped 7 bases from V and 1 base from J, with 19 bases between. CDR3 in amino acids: CASTQPSRQKNTEAFF. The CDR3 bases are TGTGCCAGCACTCAACCGTCGAGGCAGAAGAACACTGAAGCTTTCTTT.

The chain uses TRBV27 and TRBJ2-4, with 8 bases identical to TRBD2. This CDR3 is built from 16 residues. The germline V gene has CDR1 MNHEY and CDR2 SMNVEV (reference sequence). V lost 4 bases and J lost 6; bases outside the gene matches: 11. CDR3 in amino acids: CASSSPQSGRGNIQYF. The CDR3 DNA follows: TGTGCCAGCAGTTCCCCCCAGAGCGGGAGAGGAAACATTCAGTACTTC.

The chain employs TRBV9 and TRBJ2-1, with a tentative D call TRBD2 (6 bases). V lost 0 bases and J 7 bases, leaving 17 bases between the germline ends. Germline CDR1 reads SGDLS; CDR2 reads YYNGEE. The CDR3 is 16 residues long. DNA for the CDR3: TGTGCCAGCAGCGTAGCTAGCCTAGCGCGGCTGAATGAGCAGTTCTTC. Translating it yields CASSVASLARLNEQFF.

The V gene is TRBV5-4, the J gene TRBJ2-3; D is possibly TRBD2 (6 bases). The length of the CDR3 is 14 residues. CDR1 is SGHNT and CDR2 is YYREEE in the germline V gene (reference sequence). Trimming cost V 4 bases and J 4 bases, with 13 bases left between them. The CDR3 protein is CASSLGTSPDTQYF. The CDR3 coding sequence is TGTGCCAGCAGCCTCGGAACTAGCCCAGATACGCAGTATTTT.

The CDR3 sequence is CASSLGFQGANTEAFF. For the CDR3, the DNA is TGTGCCAGCAGCTTAGGCTTCCAGGGGGCGAACACTGAAGCTTTCTTT. V and J are TRBV11-2 and TRBJ1-1; 8 bases match TRBD1. The CDR3 covers 16 residues. V lost 1 base to trimming and J lost 1 base; unmatched junction nucleotides: 5. The germline CDR1 and CDR2 sequences are SGHAT and FQNNGV.

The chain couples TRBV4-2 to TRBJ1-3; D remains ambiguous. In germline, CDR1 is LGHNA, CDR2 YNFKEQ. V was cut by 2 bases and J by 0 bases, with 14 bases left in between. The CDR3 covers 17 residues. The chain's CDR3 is CASSQISGGSSGNTIYF. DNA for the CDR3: TGTGCCAGCAGCCAAATTTCGGGTGGGAGCTCTGGAAACACCATATATTTT.

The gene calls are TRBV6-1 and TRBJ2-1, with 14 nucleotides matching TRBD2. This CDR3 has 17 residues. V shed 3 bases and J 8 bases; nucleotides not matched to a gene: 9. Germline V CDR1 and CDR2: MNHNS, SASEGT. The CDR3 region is CASSDYGTSGSRDEQFF. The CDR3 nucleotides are TGTGCCAGCAGTGATTACGGGACTAGCGGGAGCAGGGATGAGCAGTTCTTC.

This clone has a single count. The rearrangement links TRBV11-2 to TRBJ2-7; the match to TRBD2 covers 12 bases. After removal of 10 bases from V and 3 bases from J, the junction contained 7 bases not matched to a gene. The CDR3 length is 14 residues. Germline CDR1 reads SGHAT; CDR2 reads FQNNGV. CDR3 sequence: CATGLAGPFYEQYF. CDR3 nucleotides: TGTGCCACAGGACTAGCGGGACCATTCTACGAGCAGTACTTC. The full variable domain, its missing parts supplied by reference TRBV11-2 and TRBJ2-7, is EAGVAQSPRYKIIEKRQSVAFWCNPISGHATLYWYQQILGQGPKLLIQFQNNGVVDDSQLPKDRFSAERLKGVDSTLKIQPAKLEDSAVYLCATGLAGPFYEQYFGPGTRLTVT.

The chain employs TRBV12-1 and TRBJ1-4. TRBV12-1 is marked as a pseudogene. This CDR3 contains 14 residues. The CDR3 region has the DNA TGTGCCAGCAGCTTTGGGGGGGGTCGGGGAAAACTGTTTTTT. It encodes CASSFGGGRGKLFF.

The CDR3 is CASRRGLAGEFSADEQFF. The CDR3, as DNA: TGTGCCAGTAGGCGAGGGCTAGCGGGAGAATTCTCGGCCGATGAGCAGTTCTTC. The V gene is TRBV19, the J gene TRBJ2-1, with TRBD2 identical over 10 bases. CDR1 and CDR2 (germline): LNHDA, SQIVND (reference sequence). V gave up 6 bases and J gave up 8 bases; unmatched junction bases: 19. The CDR3 is 18 residues long.

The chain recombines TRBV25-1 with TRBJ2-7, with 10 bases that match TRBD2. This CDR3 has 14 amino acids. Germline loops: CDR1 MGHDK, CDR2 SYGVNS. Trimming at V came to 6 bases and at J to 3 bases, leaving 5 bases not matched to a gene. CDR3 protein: CASRPSGSSYEQYF. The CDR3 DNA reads TGTGCCAGCAGGCCTAGCGGGAGTAGCTACGAGCAGTACTTC.

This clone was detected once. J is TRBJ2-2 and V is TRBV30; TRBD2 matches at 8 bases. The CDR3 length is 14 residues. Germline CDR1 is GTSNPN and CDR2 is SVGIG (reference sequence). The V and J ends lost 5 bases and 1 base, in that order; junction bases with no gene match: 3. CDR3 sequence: CAWVAGQNTGELFF. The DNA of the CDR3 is TGTGCCTGGGTAGCGGGACAGAACACCGGGGAGCTGTTTTTT.